Sequencing of this T cell receptor (beta chain) was carried out in a study of neurological immune-mediated disorders. This clonotype was detected only a few times. Germline V lookup: CDR1 SGHTA, CDR2 FQGNSA. CDR3 length: 13 residues. The V end was cut by 5 bases, the J end by 11 bases, with 15 bases between. MiXCR, applied by TCRdb to the 5' RACE reads, yields one record per CDR3 protein. The table shows roughly 50,000 distinct CDR3 sequences, with 3.5% to 5.5% occurring only once. This clonotype was obtained from a woman aged 55 to 70 with multiple sclerosis. The rearrangement links TRBV7-2 to TRBJ1-4, with D possibly matching TRBD1 (6 bases). Sequenced: PBMCs. For the CDR3, the DNA is TGTGCCAGCAGCCCCGAAGTCCAGGGGAAACTGTTTTTT. The encoded protein is CASSPEVQGKLFF.